This TCR beta chain was captured by sequencing in a study of shared clonotypes between healthy human individuals. Looking at the study overall: Aged 18 to 49, the donors were two women and a few men.

The length of the CDR3 is 14 residues. Losses at the gene ends were 5 bases for V and 8 bases for J; bases not matched to a gene: 10. CDR1 is SGHVS, CDR2 FQNEAQ, per germline. The protocol was immunoSEQ multiplex PCR, while the TCRdb copy is restricted to in-frame clones and leaves out a portion. The data hold 1 million to 1.3 million clones, with 70% to 80% observed a single time. The chain combines TRBV7-8 with TRBJ2-3; 7 nucleotides line up with TRBD1. The TCR sequence derives from a man in his late teens or twenties in good health. Some clones in this sample may be carry-over from other donors' samples. The specimen sequenced was memory CD4+ T cells from PBMCs. Stated subset: CD45RA-negative fraction. CDR3 nucleotides: TGTGCCAGCAGCCCAAGGACAGGTACCCTTACGCAGTATTTT. Its translation: CASSPRTGTLTQYF. Based on the CDR3 plus reference TRBV7-8 and TRBJ2-3, the full variable domain is GAGVSQSPRYKVAKRGQDVALRCDPISGHVSLFWYQQALGQGPEFLTYFQNEAQLDKSGLPSDRFFAERPEGSVSTLKIQRTQQEDSAVYLCASSPRTGTLTQYFGPGTRLTVL.